A single sample gave rise to the 23 T cell receptor beta chains below, sequenced in a study of CD8 T cells in Susac syndrome. RNA in amounts of about 0.5 to 1 ug was reverse transcribed with random hexamers. TCRdb redid the calling of the immunoSEQ multiplex PCR reads with MiXCR, one entry per CDR3 protein. The sample lists about 300,000 distinct CDR3 sequences; just over 90% were seen once. The sample comprised CD4+ T cells from PBMCs. These receptors originate from a human donor with multiple sclerosis.

This clonotype was recorded only once. This chain links TRBV3-1 with TRBJ2-3; 7 nucleotides line up with TRBD2. Germline CDR1 is LGHDT and CDR2 is YNNKEL (reference sequence). The CDR3 covers 16 residues. V lost 1 base to trimming and J lost 3 bases; unmatched junction nucleotides: 7. This CDR3 is CASSQGWGGATDTQYF. The CDR3 DNA follows: TGTGCCAGCAGCCAAGGATGGGGGGGAGCTACAGATACGCAGTATTTT.

The chain carries TRBV19 and TRBJ1-1; tentative D call: TRBD1 (5 bases). The length of the CDR3 is 15 residues. Germline CDR1 LNHDA, CDR2 SQIVND (reference sequence). Trimming removed 7 bases from V and 1 base from J, with 16 bases in between. In DNA, the CDR3 is TGTGCCAGTACCCTCGAGGGACGGCAGAACACTGAAGCTTTCTTT. It translates to CASTLEGRQNTEAFF.

The V call is TRBV3-1, the J call TRBJ1-1; D might be TRBD1 (6 bases). Deletions cut 8 bases from V and 4 bases from J, with 14 bases between. Germline-derived CDR1 and CDR2 are LGHDT and YNNKEL (reference sequence). There are 13 residues in the CDR3. CDR3: CASRGGGGTEAFF. CDR3 nucleotide sequence: TGTGCCAGCCGAGGGGGGGGCGGCACTGAAGCTTTCTTT. The complete variable domain, with remaining parts taken from reference TRBV3-1 and TRBJ1-1, reads DTAVSQTPKYLVTQMGNDKSIKCEQNLGHDTMYWYKQDSKKFLKIMFSYNNKELIINETVPNRFSPKSPDKAHLNLHINSLELGDSAVYFCASRGGGGTEAFFGQGTRLTVV.

The chain is built from TRBV2 and TRBJ1-5, with D possibly TRBD1 on 5 matching bases. Trimming took off 8 bases at V and 7 bases at J, with 12 bases between the two ends. In germline, CDR1 is SNHLY, CDR2 FYNNEI. The CDR3 loop spans 12 amino acids. CDR3 residues: CASAGDEQPQHF. CDR3 coding DNA: TGTGCCAGCGCGGGGGACGAGCAGCCCCAGCATTTT. The entire variable domain, with the rest obtained from reference TRBV2 and TRBJ1-5, is as follows: EPEVTQTPSHQVTQMGQEVILRCVPISNHLYFYWYRQILGQKVEFLVSFYNNEISEKSEIFDDQFSVERPDGSNFTLKIRSTKLEDSAMYFCASAGDEQPQHFGDGTRLSIL.

The chain joins TRBV6-2 or TRBV6-3 to TRBJ1-2; no definite D call. The V and J ends lost 2 bases and 4 bases respectively, with 11 bases between them. The germline V gene has CDR1 MNHEY and CDR2 SVGEGT. CDR3 length: 14 residues. Here the CDR3 DNA reads TGTGCCAGCAGTTACGCACGGGGAACCTATGGCTACACCTTC. It translates to CASSYARGTYGYTF.

The rearrangement joins TRBV20-1 to TRBJ2-5; 10 bases fit TRBD1. Looked up from germline, CDR1 is DFQATT and CDR2 is SNEGSKA (reference sequence). V was pared by 6 bases and J by 6 bases, with 10 bases of the junction left unmatched. The CDR3 has 14 residues. The CDR3 nucleotides read TGCAGTGCCCGGCCGGGACAGGGGCAACAGACCCAGTACTTC. Its translation is CSARPGQGQQTQYF.

This sequence joins TRBV12-3 or TRBV12-4 and TRBJ2-1, with D perhaps TRBD2 (5 bases). Trimming removed 5 bases at V and 2 bases at J, with 10 bases between. CDR3 length: 14 amino acids. The DNA of the CDR3 is TGTGCCAGCAGTCTGCGGGTCCCCTACAATGAGCAGTTCTTC. It yields the protein CASSLRVPYNEQFF.

The chain combines TRBV6-6 with TRBJ1-3; the D is unclear. Trimming took 5 bases from V and 0 from J, leaving 8 bases between them. The length of the CDR3 is 14 residues. Germline CDR1 and CDR2: MNHNY and SVGAGI (reference sequence). The CDR3 here is CASSPLVSGNTIYF. The CDR3, as DNA: TGTGCCAGCAGTCCCCTGGTCTCTGGAAACACCATATATTTT.

This clonotype was found once. CDR3 region: CASSSQSGGGTEAFF. CDR3 coding DNA: TGTGCCAGCAGTTCTCAATCAGGGGGAGGCACTGAAGCTTTCTTT. V is TRBV6-5 and J is TRBJ1-1, with 7 bases identical to TRBD1. This CDR3 has 15 amino acids. The ends lost 4 bases at V and 4 bases at J; junction bases unmatched: 9. Germline V gene lookup returns CDR1 MNHEY and CDR2 SVGAGI.

V gene TRBV29-1 combines with J gene TRBJ2-7; no definite D call. The CDR3 has 11 residues. CDR1 and CDR2 (germline): SQVTM, ANQGSEA. Deletions cut 6 bases from V and 0 bases from J, with 6 bases between. This CDR3 reads CSVLSSYEQYF. CDR3 DNA: TGCAGCGTCCTTAGCTCCTACGAGCAGTACTTC.

This chain links TRBV20-1 with TRBJ2-7; 14 bases line up with TRBD2. Germline V gives CDR1 DFQATT, CDR2 SNEGSKA (reference sequence). The V segment lost 1 base and the J segment 4 bases; nucleotides outside the gene matches: 3. The CDR3 is 15 residues long. CDR3 in DNA: TGCAGTGCTAGAGTTGGGACTAGCGGGAGATACGAGCAGTACTTC. This gives the protein CSARVGTSGRYEQYF.

The J gene is TRBJ1-4, the V gene TRBV30; TRBD1 might be the D (5 bases). The length of the CDR3 is 14 residues. Looked up from germline, CDR1 is GTSNPN and CDR2 is SVGIG (reference sequence). Trimming took 4 bases from V and 7 from J, leaving 16 bases between them. This chain's CDR3 is CAWNSGRGGEKLFF. CDR3 nucleotide sequence: TGTGCCTGGAATTCAGGGAGGGGAGGTGAAAAACTGTTTTTT. Variable domain in full (rest from reference TRBV30 and TRBJ1-4): SQTIHQWPATLVQPVGSPLSLECTVEGTSNPNLYWYRQAAGRGLQLLFYSVGIGQISSEVPQNLSASRPQDRQFILSSKKLLLSDSGFYLCAWNSGRGGEKLFFGSGTQLSVL.

The chain is built from TRBV6-2 or TRBV6-3 and TRBJ1-2; D remains unclear. This CDR3 region has 12 residues. The germline gives CDR1 MNHEY, CDR2 SVGEGT. Trimming took off 9 bases at V and 8 bases at J, with 16 bases between the two ends. The CDR3: CARGPSSRGYTF. The CDR3 bases are TGTGCCAGAGGACCGAGCTCCCGAGGCTACACCTTC.

V and J are TRBV4-3 and TRBJ2-3, with TRBD2 matching 14 bases. This CDR3 comprises 17 residues. Losses at the gene ends were 5 bases for V and 5 bases for J; bases not matched to a gene: 9. CDR1 and CDR2 (germline): LGHNA, YSLEER. CDR3 in DNA: TGCGCCAGCAGCGTAAAGACTAGCGGGAGGGCCGGAGATACGCAGTATTTT. This codes for CASSVKTSGRAGDTQYF.

The chain has TRBV11-3 and TRBJ2-7; D may match TRBD1 or TRBD2 (5 bases each). Germline loops: CDR1 SGHNT, CDR2 YENEEA. V was clipped by 5 bases and J by 2 bases, with 16 bases between them. This CDR3 region has 15 residues. The CDR3 nucleotides are TGTGCCAGCAGCCCTCAGGGAGCCCTACCCTACGAGCAGTACTTC. Amino acid sequence: CASSPQGALPYEQYF.

This chain connects TRBV6-5 to TRBJ2-1; TRBD2 aligns across 7 bases. The CDR3 consists of 16 residues. CDR1 is MNHEY and CDR2 is SVGAGI in the germline V gene. V dropped 0 bases and J dropped 4; count of bases not matched to a gene: 6. This CDR3 reads CASSYSLAERYNEQFF. CDR3 bases: TGTGCCAGCAGTTACTCTCTAGCGGAGAGATACAATGAGCAGTTCTTC.

The genes are TRBV24-1 and TRBJ2-7; 10 nucleotides align to TRBD1. Germline CDR1 is KGHDR and CDR2 is SFDVKD. The CDR3 spans 12 residues. V lost 8 bases to trimming and J lost 6 bases; unmatched junction nucleotides: 3. The CDR3 region is CATTDRGLEQYF. The CDR3, as DNA: TGTGCCACCACTGACAGGGGGCTCGAGCAGTACTTC.

This chain links TRBV12-3 or TRBV12-4 with TRBJ2-1, with D tentatively TRBD2 (6 bases). CDR3 size: 15 residues. Trimming removed 2 bases at V and 2 bases at J, with 10 bases between. The CDR3 loop is CASSLIGGTYNEQFF. In nucleotides, the CDR3 is TGTGCCAGCAGTTTAATTGGCGGGACCTACAATGAGCAGTTCTTC.

The table lists this clonotype with a count of one. The chain employs TRBV7-2 and TRBJ2-1; D might be TRBD1 (5 bases). CDR1 SGHTA and CDR2 FQGNSA come from the germline V gene. This CDR3 is 13 amino acids long. V dropped 7 bases and J dropped 7 bases, with 14 bases sitting between them. CDR3 sequence reads: CASNRFTGNEQFF. As DNA, the CDR3 is TGTGCCAGCAACCGCTTCACAGGTAATGAGCAGTTCTTC.

This chain connects TRBV5-1 to TRBJ2-2; D remains ambiguous. V dropped 1 base and J dropped 5 bases, with 6 bases sitting between them. Germline CDR1 is SGHRS and CDR2 is YFSETQ. The CDR3 contains 13 residues. CDR3 loop: CASSLTDTGELFF. CDR3 nucleotide sequence: TGCGCCAGCAGCTTGACAGATACCGGGGAGCTGTTTTTT.

This chain connects TRBV7-2 to TRBJ1-2, with D perhaps matching TRBD1 (5 bases). This CDR3 is built from 13 residues. V was pared by 1 base and J by 7 bases, with 10 bases between. CDR1 is SGHTA, CDR2 FQGNSA, per germline. This CDR3 is CASSLVGDGGYTF. CDR3 sequence (DNA): TGTGCCAGCAGCTTAGTAGGGGATGGTGGCTACACCTTC.

This clonotype was recorded once. The V gene is TRBV12-3 or TRBV12-4, the J gene TRBJ1-5; D uncertain. Trimming left V 3 bases short and J 3 bases short, with 12 bases between. The CDR3 is made up of 15 amino acids. The CDR3 region has the DNA TGTGCCAGCAGTTTCCTAGGGAGCAACAATCAGCCCCAGCATTTT. Translating gives CASSFLGSNNQPQHF.

V usage is TRBV7-2 and J usage is TRBJ2-7; D might be TRBD1 (6 bases). There are 16 residues in the CDR3. Germline CDR1 and CDR2: SGHTA and FQGNSA. The V gene lost 1 base and the J gene lost 2 bases, with 15 bases spanning the gap. CDR3 DNA sequence: TGTGCCAGCAGCTTAGGGGGGTGGGACACCGCCTACGAGCAGTACTTC. Translating it yields CASSLGGWDTAYEQYF.